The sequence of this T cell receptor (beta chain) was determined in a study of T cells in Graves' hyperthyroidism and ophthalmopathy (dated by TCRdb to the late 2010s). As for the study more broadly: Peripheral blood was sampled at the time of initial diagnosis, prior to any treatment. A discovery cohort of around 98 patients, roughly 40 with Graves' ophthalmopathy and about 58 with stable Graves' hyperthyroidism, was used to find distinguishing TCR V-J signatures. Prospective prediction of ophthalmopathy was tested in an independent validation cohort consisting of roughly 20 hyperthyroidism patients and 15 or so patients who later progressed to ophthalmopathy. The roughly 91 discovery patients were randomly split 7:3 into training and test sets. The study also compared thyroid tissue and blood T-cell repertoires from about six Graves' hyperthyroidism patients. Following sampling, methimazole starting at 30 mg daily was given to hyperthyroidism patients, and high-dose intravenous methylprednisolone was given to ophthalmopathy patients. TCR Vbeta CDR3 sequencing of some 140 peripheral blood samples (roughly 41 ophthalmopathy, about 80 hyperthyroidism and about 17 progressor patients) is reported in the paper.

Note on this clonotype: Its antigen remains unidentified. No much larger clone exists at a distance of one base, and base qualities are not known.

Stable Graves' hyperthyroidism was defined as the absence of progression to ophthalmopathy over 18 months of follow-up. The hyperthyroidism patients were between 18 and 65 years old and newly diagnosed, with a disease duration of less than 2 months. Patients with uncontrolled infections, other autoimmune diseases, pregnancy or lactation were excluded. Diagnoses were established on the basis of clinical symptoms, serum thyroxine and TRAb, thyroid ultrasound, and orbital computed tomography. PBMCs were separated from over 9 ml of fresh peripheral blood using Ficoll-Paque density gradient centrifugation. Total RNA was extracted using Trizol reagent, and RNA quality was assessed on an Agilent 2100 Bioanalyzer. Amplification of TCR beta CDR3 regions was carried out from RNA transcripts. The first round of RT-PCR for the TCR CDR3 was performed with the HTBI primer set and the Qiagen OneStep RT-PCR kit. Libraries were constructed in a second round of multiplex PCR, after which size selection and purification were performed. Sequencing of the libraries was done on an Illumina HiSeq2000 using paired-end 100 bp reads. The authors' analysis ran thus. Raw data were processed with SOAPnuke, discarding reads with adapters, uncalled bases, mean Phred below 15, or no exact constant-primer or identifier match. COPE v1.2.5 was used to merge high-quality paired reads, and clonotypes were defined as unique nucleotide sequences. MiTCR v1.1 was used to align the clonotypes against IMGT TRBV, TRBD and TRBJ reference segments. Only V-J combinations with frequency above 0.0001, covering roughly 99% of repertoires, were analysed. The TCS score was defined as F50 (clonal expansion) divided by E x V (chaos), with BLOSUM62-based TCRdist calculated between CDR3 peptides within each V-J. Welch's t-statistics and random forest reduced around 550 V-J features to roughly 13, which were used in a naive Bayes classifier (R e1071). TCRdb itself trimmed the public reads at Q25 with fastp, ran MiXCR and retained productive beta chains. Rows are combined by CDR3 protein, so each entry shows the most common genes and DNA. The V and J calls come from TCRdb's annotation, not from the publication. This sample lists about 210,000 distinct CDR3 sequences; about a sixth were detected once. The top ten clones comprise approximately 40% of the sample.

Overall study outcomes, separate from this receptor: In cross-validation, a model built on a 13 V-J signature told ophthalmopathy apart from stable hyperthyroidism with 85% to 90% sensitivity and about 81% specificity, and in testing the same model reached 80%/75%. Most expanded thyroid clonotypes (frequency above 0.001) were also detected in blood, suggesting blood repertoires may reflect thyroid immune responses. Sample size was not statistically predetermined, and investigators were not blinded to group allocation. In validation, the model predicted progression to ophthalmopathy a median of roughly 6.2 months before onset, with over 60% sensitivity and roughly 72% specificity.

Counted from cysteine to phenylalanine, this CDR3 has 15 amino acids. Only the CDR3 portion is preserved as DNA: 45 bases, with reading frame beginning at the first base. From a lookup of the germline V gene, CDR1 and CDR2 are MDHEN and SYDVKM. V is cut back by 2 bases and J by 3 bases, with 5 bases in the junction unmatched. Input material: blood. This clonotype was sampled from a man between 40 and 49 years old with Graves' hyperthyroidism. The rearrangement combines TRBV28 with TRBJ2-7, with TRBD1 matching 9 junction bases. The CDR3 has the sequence CASSLPNRGLYEQYF. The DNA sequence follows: TGTGCCAGCAGTTTACCCAACAGGGGGCTCTACGAGCAGTACTTC.